The 30 T cell receptor delta chains listed next were all sequenced from one sample in a study of gamma-delta T cells after stem cell transplantation. TCRdb re-processed the RT-PCR reads via CATT. The sample contains about 2,000 delta-chain clones, roughly 17% of which appear only once. Material for sequencing was gamma-delta T cells. The receptors derive from a human donor. It is not recorded whose cells these are; they may come from a transplant donor.

In the case of this clone: Its ends do not fully match the called genes, so a read error is possible. The gene calls are TRDV1 and TRDJ1, with 13 bases that match TRDD3. CDR3 length: 19 residues. CDR1 and CDR2 (germline): TSWWSYY, QGS. DNA of the CDR3: TGTGCTATTGGGGGAACTAGCAGGAACTGGGGGATACGGAGCGATAAACTCATCTTT. Its translation is CAIGGTSRNWGIRSDKLIF.

In this sample, this clone is large. V gene TRDV2 combines with J gene TRDJ1; D is uncertain. The length of the CDR3 is 17 residues. CDR1 and CDR2 from the germline V gene are GEAIGNYY and EKD. Trimming took off 0 bases at V and 0 bases at J, with 16 bases between the two ends. The DNA for the CDR3 is TGTGCCTGTGACACCCTCGGGTCCGCCCTTGACACCGATAAACTCATCTTT. This codes for CACDTLGSALDTDKLIF.

This clone was counted a few times. TCRdb assigns this DNA the protein of a much larger clone, which departs from its translation at residue 11; this likely reflects a read error, and the protein shown comes from translating the DNA. The chain carries TRDV2 and TRDJ1, with 8 bases that match TRDD3. The CDR3 runs 17 residues. Trimming took 1 base from V and 6 from J; bases not matched to a gene: 15. CDR1 GEAIGNYY and CDR2 EKD come from the germline V gene. CDR3 in DNA: TGTGCCTGTGACACTTTGGGCGGACTGGGGGGCCAGTATAAACTCATCTTT. Protein sequence: CACDTLGGLGGQYKLIF.

This clone counts as medium-sized. A much larger clonotype is one base distant, so this may be a read error. The J gene is TRDJ1, the V gene TRDV2, with 8 bases aligning to TRDD3. V dropped 0 bases and J dropped 2; count of bases not matched to a gene: 4. The CDR3 spans 15 residues. CDR1 is GEAIGNYY, CDR2 EKD, per germline. The CDR3 reads CACDTGGDKTDKLIF. CDR3 DNA sequence: TGTGCCTGTGACACCGGGGGGGATAAAACCGATAAACTCATCTTT.

This clone was found a few times. TCRdb pairs this DNA with a much larger clone's protein that differs at residue 7, likely a read error; the protein shown was translated from the DNA. This sequence joins TRDV1 and TRDJ1; 13 bases are shared with TRDD3. Germline CDR1 reads TSWWSYY; CDR2 reads QGS. This CDR3 region has 20 residues. The V and J ends lost 9 bases and 0 bases, in that order; junction bases with no gene match: 19. For the CDR3, the DNA is TGTGCTCTGTGGGGCTTCCCACCTGTACTGGGGGATACGGACACCGATAAACTCATCTTT. This gives the protein CALWGFPPVLGDTDTDKLIF.

As concerns this clone: At one of its ends the junction is not consistent with the germline gene, which may arise from a read error. The chain carries TRDV1 and TRDJ1; D assignment may be TRDD2 or TRDD3 (6 bases each). CDR1 and CDR2 from the germline V gene are TSWWSYY and QGS. The CDR3 spans 19 residues. The CDR3 DNA is TGTGCTATTGGGGAATCCGGCCTTCCCGGGGGACCGTACACCGATAAACTCATCTTT. Protein product: CAIGESGLPGGPYTDKLIF.

Remarks on this clone: At one boundary the junction diverges from the germline segment, which might be a read error. The genes are TRDV2 and TRDJ1; the D is unclear. This CDR3 is 19 amino acids long. Germline V gene lookup returns CDR1 GEAIGNYY and CDR2 EKD. The CDR3 is CACDTVPNGPVLGTDNLIF. The CDR3 coding sequence is TGTGCCTGTGACACCGTCCCCAACGGGCCAGTGTTGGGTACCGATAACCTCATCTTT.

A word on this clone: TCRdb's protein for this DNA is that of a much larger clone and differs from the translation at residue 12, likely a read error; the protein shown is the DNA translation. This sequence joins TRDV2 and TRDJ1; 8 positions match TRDD3. V lost 0 bases to trimming and J lost 1 base; unmatched junction nucleotides: 21. Germline values: CDR1 GEAIGNYY, CDR2 EKD. The length of the CDR3 is 21 residues. CDR3 coding DNA: TGTGCCTGTGACACCGTTGAGTCCAACCGGCGTGCTGGGGGACTCACCGATAAACTCATCTTT. This sequence encodes CACDTVESNRRAGGLTDKLIF.

The chain couples TRDV1 to TRDJ1, with TRDD3 matching over 11 bases. From germline, CDR1 is TSWWSYY and CDR2 QGS. CDR3 size: 23 residues. J was trimmed by 0 bases and V by 5 bases; bases with no gene match: 26. The DNA for the CDR3 is TGTGCTCTTGGGAACGGGCTTCCCATACCCTTCGGTGGGGGATACGTCAACACCGATAAACTCATCTTT. It translates to CALGNGLPIPFGGGYVNTDKLIF.

This clone is labeled as medium-sized. The chain employs TRDV1 and TRDJ1, with TRDD3 matching 7 bases. J lost 3 bases, V lost 3 bases, and 19 bases had no gene match. The CDR3 is made up of 19 amino acids. Germline assignment: CDR1 TSWWSYY and CDR2 QGS. CDR3 residues: CALGDLQAWGDPKPDKLIF. The CDR3 bases are TGTGCTCTTGGGGACCTACAGGCTTGGGGGGATCCTAAACCCGATAAACTCATCTTT.

The rearrangement links TRDV2 to TRDJ1; 12 nucleotides match TRDD3. The length of the CDR3 is 17 residues. Trimming at V came to 0 bases and at J to 5 bases, leaving 9 bases not matched to a gene. Germline lookup yields CDR1 GEAIGNYY and CDR2 EKD. CDR3 in amino acids: CACDTVTGGYIKDKLIF. The CDR3 DNA sequence: TGTGCCTGTGACACCGTGACTGGGGGATACATTAAGGATAAACTCATCTTT.

This clone showed up just a few times. V is TRDV2 and J is TRDJ1; 8 bases fit TRDD3. The V gene end was trimmed by 3 bases and the J gene end by 7 bases; junction bases not matched to a gene: 12. Germline values: CDR1 GEAIGNYY, CDR2 EKD. This CDR3 has 15 residues. Here the CDR3 reads CACDSRGDNESKLIF. The CDR3 nucleotides are TGTGCCTGTGACTCCCGGGGGGATAACGAGAGTAAACTCATCTTT.

On this clone: A single base is all that separates this from a far larger clone, so a read error is likely. Within the sample, other DNA sequences also encode this same CDR3. This chain joins TRDV3 and TRDJ1; D may be TRDD2 (6 bases). Trimming removed 2 bases at V and 0 bases at J, with 16 bases between. The length of the CDR3 is 15 residues. The germline V gene encodes CDR1 TVYSNPD and CDR2 GDNSRS (reference sequence). The chain's CDR3 is CAFSLLPLYTDKLIF. The CDR3 coding sequence is TGTGCCTTTTCACTCCTTCCGCTATACACCGATAAACTCATCTTT.

The table lists this clone with a few counts. A single base is all that separates this from a far larger clone, so a read error is likely. The sample carries other DNA sequences with the same CDR3. The chain recombines TRDV2 with TRDJ1; 13 nucleotides line up with TRDD3. The CDR3 runs to 18 residues. The germline V gene encodes CDR1 GEAIGNYY and CDR2 EKD. Trimming cost V 1 base and J 2 bases; bases outside gene matches: 9. The CDR3 is CACDTLKLLGDTTDKLIF. CDR3 DNA sequence: TGTGCCTGTGACACTCTAAAATTACTGGGGGATACGACCGATAAACTCATCTTT.

The chain employs TRDV2 and TRDJ1; possible D gene TRDD3, 5 bases. Trimming took 0 bases from V and 4 from J, leaving 17 bases between them. Germline lookup yields CDR1 GEAIGNYY and CDR2 EKD. This CDR3 is 16 amino acids long. DNA of the CDR3: TGTGCCTGTGACACCGTGGGGCTGACACAGTACGATAAACTCATCTTT. Translating gives CACDTVGLTQYDKLIF.

This clone was recorded a few times. The protein TCRdb lists belongs to a much larger clone and differs from this DNA's translation at residue 10, which points to a read error; the protein shown is made from the DNA. This chain connects TRDV3 to TRDJ1, with TRDD3 matching 7 bases. The CDR3 is made up of 20 amino acids. Germline V gene data show CDR1 as TVYSNPD and CDR2 as GDNSRS (reference sequence). V shed 1 base and J 0 bases; nucleotides not matched to a gene: 23. The CDR3 is CAFMHGEGVCGGLYTDKLIF. The CDR3 DNA reads TGTGCCTTTATGCACGGAGAGGGGGTTTGTGGGGGACTTTACACCGATAAACTCATCTTT.

A remark on this clone: Given a far larger clone just one base away, this is likely a sequencing read error. The CDR3 nucleotides are TGTGCTCTTGGGGAACGAGAGCCCCCCGACTGGGGGATACAGGATAAACTCATCTTT. This gives the protein CALGEREPPDWGIQDKLIF. This chain uses TRDV1 with TRDJ1; 12 bases are shared with TRDD3. The CDR3 runs to 19 residues. CDR1 TSWWSYY and CDR2 QGS come from the germline V gene. Unmatched junction bases numbered 14, after V lost 1 base and J lost 5 bases.

There are a few counts of this clone. A read error likely explains this, since a far larger clone differs by one base. The genes are TRDV1 and TRDJ1; D perhaps matches TRDD2 (5 bases). Deletions cut 1 base from V and 0 bases from J, with 30 bases between. The CDR3 has 22 amino acids. Germline CDR1 TSWWSYY, CDR2 QGS. DNA of the CDR3: TGTGCTCTTGGGGAACCCCTTTTTCCCCTCCAGGATTCCTCCCCGTACACCGATAAACTCATCTTT. Protein: CALGEPLFPLQDSSPYTDKLIF.

This clone is termed large. Other nucleotide sequences from this sample produce the same CDR3. The V gene is TRDV1, the J gene TRDJ1, with 9 bases that match TRDD2. The V segment lost 4 bases and the J segment 3 bases; nucleotides outside the gene matches: 18. CDR3 size: 19 residues. Germline loops: CDR1 TSWWSYY, CDR2 QGS. The CDR3 coding sequence is TGTGCTCTTGGGGTCAGCCTTCCTACTTGGGGGACATTTCCCGATAAACTCATCTTT. Encoded protein: CALGVSLPTWGTFPDKLIF.

About this clone itself: A much larger clone lies one base from this, so it may be a read error. Different DNA sequences within this sample yield the same CDR3. This chain's CDR3 is CALGAPGPYWGIRFEPLIF. Here the CDR3 DNA reads TGTGCTCTTGGGGCCCCAGGGCCCTACTGGGGGATACGCTTTGAACCCCTGATCTTC. The chain is built from TRDV1 and TRDJ4; 13 positions match TRDD3. CDR1 and CDR2 from the germline V gene are TSWWSYY and QGS. The CDR3 sequence is 19 residues long.

On this clone: The TCRdb protein, from a much larger clone, departs from this DNA's translation at residue 3, likely by read error; the protein shown derives from the DNA. This rearrangement joins TRDV3 to TRDJ1, with 7 bases lining up with TRDD3. The germline V gene has CDR1 TVYSNPD and CDR2 GDNSRS (reference sequence). This CDR3 is 20 amino acids long. V dropped 5 bases and J dropped 0; count of bases not matched to a gene: 27. The CDR3 DNA follows: TGTGCCCCAGGGGACTCTACGCCGACTGGGGTGATGGCCAACACCGATAAACTCATCTTT. As protein: CAPGDSTPTGVMANTDKLIF.

This clone came up a few times. The V gene is TRDV1, the J gene TRDJ1; tentatively, D is TRDD2 (9 bases). This CDR3 is built from 26 residues. The germline V gene encodes CDR1 TSWWSYY and CDR2 QGS. V shed 0 bases and J shed 1 base, with 42 bases lying between them. The CDR3 region is CALGELEVPSFLRGPGVLGATDKLIF. CDR3 DNA sequence: TGTGCTCTTGGGGAACTAGAGGTCCCCTCCTTCCTACGAGGGCCGGGCGTACTGGGGGCCACCGATAAACTCATCTTT.

About this clone itself: This sequence is one base from a far larger clone and is likely a read error. In the same sample, other DNA sequences code for this CDR3. This rearrangement joins TRDV2 to TRDJ1; D is perhaps TRDD3 (6 bases). The CDR3 covers 21 residues. Germline V gene sequence: CDR1 GEAIGNYY, CDR2 EKD. The V end lost 0 bases, the J end lost 1 base, and 29 bases lay between the germline ends. CDR3 in amino acids: CACDTVESNRRTGGLTDKLIF. The CDR3 nucleotides read TGTGCCTGTGACACCGTTGAGTCCAACCGGCGTACGGGGGGACTCACCGATAAACTCATCTTT.

This clone is labeled as medium-sized. J is TRDJ3 and V is TRDV2; no clear D. Per germline, CDR1 GEAIGNYY and CDR2 EKD. Trimming removed 0 bases at V and 0 bases at J, with 5 bases between. This CDR3 contains 16 residues. This chain's CDR3 is CACDTMSSWDTRQMFF. The CDR3 coding sequence is TGTGCCTGTGACACCATGAGCTCCTGGGACACCCGACAGATGTTTTTC.

This clone occurred a few times. This sequence joins TRDV2 and TRDJ1, with 13 bases fitting TRDD3. Germline trimming cut 2 bases from V and 0 bases from J; bases unmatched to any gene: 5. The CDR3 runs to 17 residues. The germline V gene has CDR1 GEAIGNYY and CDR2 EKD. Here the CDR3 DNA reads TGTGCCTGTGACAGCCTACTGGGGGATACGCACACCGATAAACTCATCTTT. Translated, it gives CACDSLLGDTHTDKLIF.

Worth noting for this clone: This likely came from a read error, as a far larger clone is one base away. The identical CDR3 is also encoded by other nucleotide sequences in the sample. The rearrangement joins TRDV2 to TRDJ1; TRDD3 matches at 9 bases. The ends lost 0 bases at V and 2 bases at J; junction bases unmatched: 3. CDR3 length equals 15 residues. CDR1 is GEAIGNYY and CDR2 is EKD in the germline V gene. This CDR3 is CACDTVLGDTDKLIF. The CDR3 DNA reads TGTGCCTGTGACACCGTGCTGGGGGATACCGATAAACTCATCTTT.

This clone was found a few times. A read error likely explains why the TCRdb protein, taken from a much larger clone, differs from this DNA's translation at residue 6; the protein shown is translated from the DNA. The V and J genes are TRDV2 and TRDJ1; 9 nucleotides line up with TRDD3. With 0 bases clipped from V and 1 base from J, the junction kept 20 bases outside the gene matches. The CDR3 has 21 residues. CDR1 and CDR2 (germline): GEAIGNYY, EKD. The CDR3 sequence is CACDTGESNRRTGGLTDKLIF. In DNA, the CDR3 is TGTGCCTGTGACACCGGTGAGTCCAACCGGCGTACTGGGGGACTCACCGATAAACTCATCTTT.

Judged by abundance, this clone is medium-sized. Other nucleotide sequences from this sample produce the same CDR3. The chain has TRDV3 and TRDJ1; TRDD2 matches 7 bases. This CDR3 has 15 residues. The germline V gene encodes CDR1 TVYSNPD and CDR2 GDNSRS (reference sequence). V was pared by 2 bases and J by 10 bases, with 19 bases of the junction left unmatched. CDR3 loop: CAFSLLPLYTYTLIF. The CDR3 DNA reads as TGTGCCTTTTCACTCCTTCCTCTGTACACCTATACACTCATCTTT.

This clone was detected a few times. TCRdb assigns this DNA the protein of a much larger clone, which departs from its translation at residue 10; this likely reflects a read error, and the protein shown comes from translating the DNA. The chain joins TRDV3 to TRDJ1, with 7 nucleotides matching TRDD2. The CDR3 has 15 amino acids. The V gene end was trimmed by 2 bases and the J gene end by 6 bases; junction bases not matched to a gene: 15. In germline, CDR1 is TVYSNPD, CDR2 GDNSRS (reference sequence). CDR3 sequence reads: CAFSLLPLYNYKLIF. The CDR3 DNA is TGTGCCTTTTCACTCCTTCCTCTGTACAACTATAAACTCATCTTT.

Notes on this clone: One end of the junction does not line up with germline, which may come from a read error. The CDR3 region is CAIGEASFYGWGPTDKLIF. As DNA, the CDR3 is TGTGCTATTGGGGAGGCAAGTTTCTACGGCTGGGGGCCCACCGATAAACTCATCTTT. This chain connects TRDV1 to TRDJ1; 7 nucleotides match TRDD3. Germline V gene data show CDR1 as TSWWSYY and CDR2 as QGS. This CDR3 region has 19 residues.